The 18 T cell receptor beta chains below were found in one sample sequenced in a study of T cells in Graves' hyperthyroidism and ophthalmopathy. Amplified regions were TCR beta CDR3 sequences from RNA transcripts. HTBI primers were used for first-round RT-PCR of the TCR CDR3. TCRdb processed the multiplex PCR reads anew with MiXCR; each CDR3 protein has one entry. The sample holds fewer than 250,000 distinct CDR3 sequences; 15% to 20% are singletons and the top ten take approximately 46%. Source material: blood. The receptor source for this set is a man aged 50 or older with Graves' hyperthyroidism.

This clonotype came up many times. The rearrangement links TRBV28 to TRBJ2-7; 12 bases are shared with TRBD1. In germline, CDR1 is MDHEN, CDR2 SYDVKM. The V segment lost 3 bases and the J segment 1 base; nucleotides outside the gene matches: 7. CDR3 length: 17 residues. CDR3 sequence reads: CASSFHRDRGLSYEQYF. The DNA for the CDR3 is TGTGCCAGCAGTTTTCACCGGGACAGGGGGCTGTCCTACGAGCAGTACTTC.

Remarks on this clonotype: Given a much more abundant clone one base away, this may be a read error. This sequence joins TRBV10-3 and TRBJ2-7, with D tentatively TRBD2 (6 bases). The J call could be wrong; TRBJ2-1 is a better fit for the DNA end. Per the germline V gene, CDR1 is ENHRY and CDR2 is SYGVKD. This CDR3 has 13 amino acids. The CDR3 coding sequence is TGTGCCATCAGTGAGAGGACTACCTACGAGCAGTTCTTC. Translated, it gives CAISERTTYEQFF.

As concerns this clonotype: This could be a read error, since a much larger clone is one nucleotide away. The chain uses TRBV6-1 and TRBJ2-3; TRBD2 aligns across 7 bases. This CDR3 is 13 amino acids long. Germline V gene data show CDR1 as MNHNS and CDR2 as SASEGT. The CDR3 here is CASGGDLTDTRYF. CDR3 DNA sequence: TGTGCCAGCGGGGGGGATCTGACAGATACGCGGTATTTT.

This clonotype was seen only a few times. CDR3 in amino acids: CASSSEGGQETQYF. The DNA of the CDR3 is TGTGCCAGCAGCAGTGAAGGGGGCCAAGAGACCCAGTACTTC. The V and J genes are TRBV2 and TRBJ2-5; possible D gene TRBD1, 6 bases. Germline V lookup: CDR1 SNHLY, CDR2 FYNNEI. The CDR3 has 14 residues. The V gene lost 6 bases and the J gene lost 1 base, with 12 bases spanning the gap.

In this sample, this clonotype turned up many times. This chain joins TRBV2 and TRBJ2-4; D is perhaps TRBD1 (5 bases). The V end lost 3 bases, the J end lost 4 bases, and 13 bases lay between the germline ends. Germline values: CDR1 SNHLY, CDR2 FYNNEI. The length of the CDR3 is 15 residues. CDR3 region: CASSDMGQVKNIQYF. The CDR3 DNA reads TGTGCCAGCAGTGATATGGGGCAGGTAAAAAACATTCAGTACTTC.

This clonotype appeared many times. The V call is TRBV11-2, the J call TRBJ2-5; 14 nucleotides match TRBD2. The CDR3 loop spans 16 amino acids. The germline V gene has CDR1 SGHAT and CDR2 FQNNGV. Trimming at V came to 6 bases and at J to 4 bases, leaving 7 bases not matched to a gene. This chain's CDR3 is CASRGLAGVGGETQYF. For the CDR3, the DNA is TGTGCCAGCAGGGGACTAGCGGGAGTAGGAGGAGAGACCCAGTACTTC.

This clonotype has a count of ten or more. The V gene is TRBV7-2, the J gene TRBJ2-3; 8 positions match TRBD2. Germline CDR1 SGHTA, CDR2 FQGNSA. V trimming: 3 bases; J trimming: 5 bases; junction bases outside the gene matches: 16. The CDR3 sequence is 18 residues long. The CDR3 reads CASSFGLAGGLGGDTQYF. CDR3 sequence (DNA): TGTGCCAGCAGCTTCGGCCTAGCGGGCGGACTGGGGGGAGATACGCAGTATTTT. The full variable domain, with the rest looked up from reference TRBV7-2 and TRBJ2-3, is GAGVSQSPSNKVTEKGKDVELRCDPISGHTALYWYRQSLGQGLEFLIYFQGNSAPDKSGLPSDRFSAERTGGSVSTLTIQRTQQEDSAVYLCASSFGLAGGLGGDTQYFGPGTRLTVL.

This clonotype was seen many times. The J gene is TRBJ2-5, the V gene TRBV12-3 or TRBV12-4; D is possibly TRBD2 (6 bases). CDR3 size: 13 residues. V gave up 1 base and J gave up 7 bases, with 10 bases separating them. The CDR3 loop is CASSLDNSGTQYF. CDR3 in DNA: TGTGCCAGCAGTTTAGACAATAGCGGGACCCAGTACTTC.

Many counts were recorded for this clonotype. J is TRBJ1-4 and V is TRBV12-3 or TRBV12-4, with D maybe TRBD1 (5 bases). The CDR3 totals 14 residues. V lost 2 bases and J lost 7, with 11 bases in between. This CDR3 reads CASSLTAGIEKLFF. In DNA form, the CDR3 reads TGTGCCAGCAGTTTAACGGCAGGGATTGAAAAACTGTTTTTT.

This clonotype was observed a few times. The chain combines TRBV7-9 with TRBJ1-3; D remains ambiguous. The germline V gene has CDR1 SEHNR and CDR2 FQNEAQ (reference sequence). Trimming took 6 bases from V and 4 from J, leaving 16 bases between them. CDR3 length: 15 residues. The chain's CDR3 is CASSPSGLRGNTIYF. The DNA of the CDR3 is TGTGCCAGCAGTCCCTCGGGGTTAAGAGGAAACACCATATATTTT.

The chain links TRBV7-6 to TRBJ1-1, with TRBD1 matching over 7 bases. The V segment lost 6 bases and the J segment 6 bases; nucleotides outside the gene matches: 10. The CDR3 loop spans 14 amino acids. From germline, CDR1 is SGHVS and CDR2 FNYEAQ. CDR3 sequence reads: CASSPTGAGAEAFF. The CDR3 DNA is TGTGCCAGCAGTCCAACAGGGGCTGGAGCTGAAGCTTTCTTT. Full variable domain (outside the CDR3, taken from reference TRBV7-6 and TRBJ1-1): GAGVSQSPRYKVTKRGQDVALRCDPISGHVSLYWYRQALGQGPEFLTYFNYEAQQDKSGLPNDRFSAERPEGSISTLTIQRTEQRDSAMYRCASSPTGAGAEAFFGQGTRLTVV.

This rearrangement joins TRBV15 to TRBJ2-2, with 12 bases identical to TRBD2. This CDR3 comprises 17 residues. Germline lookup yields CDR1 LNHNV and CDR2 YYDKDF (reference sequence). V lost 0 bases, J lost 6 bases, and 5 bases stayed unmatched. The CDR3 loop is CATSRDGGLAGSGELFF. CDR3 coding DNA: TGTGCCACCAGCAGAGATGGTGGACTAGCGGGGTCCGGGGAGCTGTTTTTT.

This clonotype was observed a few times. The chain recombines TRBV30 with TRBJ2-1; 8 bases are a match to TRBD2. Germline values: CDR1 GTSNPN, CDR2 SVGIG (reference sequence). V dropped 4 bases and J dropped 5; count of bases not matched to a gene: 7. The CDR3 is 14 residues long. CDR3 residues: CAWKAGESHNEQFF. CDR3 nucleotide sequence: TGTGCCTGGAAAGCGGGAGAAAGCCACAATGAGCAGTTCTTC.

This clonotype was observed a handful of times. The V call is TRBV10-3, the J call TRBJ2-7; TRBD1 agrees at 10 bases. Unmatched junction bases numbered 9, after V lost 6 bases and J lost 4 bases. Germline CDR1 ENHRY, CDR2 SYGVKD. The CDR3 contains 15 residues. The CDR3 sequence is CAISVLDRGLYEQYF. In DNA form, the CDR3 reads TGTGCCATCAGCGTACTGGACAGGGGGTTGTACGAGCAGTACTTC.

In its sample, this clonotype was seen a few times. The chain recombines TRBV20-1 with TRBJ2-1; D is undetermined. The germline V gene encodes CDR1 DFQATT and CDR2 SNEGSKA (reference sequence). The CDR3 is 14 residues long. Trimming cost V 4 bases and J 8 bases, with 18 bases left between them. The DNA for the CDR3 is TGCAGTGCTACGGACCCTACCCGTGGTTATGAGCAGTTCTTC. This gives the protein CSATDPTRGYEQFF.

This clonotype was recorded many times. The chain joins TRBV2 to TRBJ2-3; 11 bases match TRBD2. CDR1 is SNHLY and CDR2 is FYNNEI in the germline V gene. The CDR3 sequence is 15 residues long. V gave up 3 bases and J gave up 5 bases; unmatched junction bases: 4. CDR3 bases: TGTGCCAGCAGTGATTTGCTAGCGGGAGGAGATACGCAGTATTTT. This translates into CASSDLLAGGDTQYF.

The chain's CDR3 is CASSTTSGNEQFF. CDR3 nucleotides: TGTGCCAGCAGCACGACTAGCGGGAATGAGCAGTTCTTC. This sequence joins TRBV11-2 and TRBJ2-1; 10 bases agree with TRBD2. CDR3 length: 13 amino acids. The germline gives CDR1 SGHAT, CDR2 FQNNGV. V shed 5 bases and J 7 bases; nucleotides not matched to a gene: 2.

The chain couples TRBV5-1 to TRBJ2-2; TRBD2 matches at 13 bases. CDR1 is SGHRS and CDR2 is YFSETQ in the germline V gene. The trim removed 2 bases at V and 6 bases at J, leaving 7 bases unmatched. CDR3 size: 17 residues. This chain's CDR3 is CASSLVGLAGESGELFF. Here the CDR3 DNA reads TGCGCCAGCAGCTTAGTTGGACTAGCGGGAGAATCCGGGGAGCTGTTTTTT.